This T cell receptor beta chain stems from a study of blood T cell repertoires in COVID-19 (dated by TCRdb to about 2020). The study in broad terms: Collaborator samples came from the United States, Italy and Spain and covered acute and convalescent phases of COVID-19. The samples were drawn from the first 160 participants of the ongoing ImmuneRACE study and from 950 to 1,500 subjects provided by 6 global collaborators. Where available, HLA class I and class II types were obtained from metadata supplied by the sample provider rather than from assay-based typing. The dataset comprised deeply sampled blood TCRbeta repertoires from subjects exposed to, actively infected with, or recovered from COVID-19. The repertoires were released in a freely available public database meant as a resource for research on the immune response to SARS-CoV-2. The sample metadata nearly always contained a de-identified subject ID, COVID-19 status, age in years and sex. The prospective study material was composed of cDNA or gDNA derived from T cells, B-cell-depleted T cells, or PBMCs. The study at large found these results: How much clinical and demographic metadata was included differed by source and by participant, and the metadata was provided uncurated.

As for this clone: No antigen is known for it. No much larger clone exists at a distance of one base, and base qualities are not known.

Clipping removes 2 bases from V and 5 bases from J, with 5 as the unmatched junction base count. Reading the germline V gene gives CDR1 SGHTA and CDR2 FQGNSA. The CDR3 holds 15 amino acids from the cysteine to the phenylalanine. Just the 45-base CDR3 DNA is kept, in frame starting at base 1. TCRbeta CDR3 regions were amplified from genomic DNA by means of the immunoSEQ Assay, a bias-controlled multiplex PCR. The authors' analysis ran thus. Within the assay, amplification of reference gene primers was used to estimate how many nucleated cells each sample contained. Sequence reads were collapsed and filtered to measure the absolute abundance of every unique TCRbeta CDR3 rearrangement. Productive Simpson clonality was computed per sample as the square root of Simpson's diversity index over productive rearrangements. TCRdb re-hosts the immuneACCESS table, in-frame sequences only. Its copies lack some clones; in the studies checked, an unresolved V gene accounts for under half of them, and the cause for the rest is not known. V, J and clone size derive from that table, while D and trimming were established from the DNA sequence. The sample has more than 85,000 clones on record, 75% to 85% of them singletons. The ten largest account for over 8.5% of the sample.

Whole blood was collected in K2EDTA tubes by collaborating institutions according to the institutions' own protocols. For TCRbeta analysis, collaborator samples were shipped as frozen whole blood, as isolated PBMCs, or as DNA extracted from either sample type. This sequence originates from a woman in her 70s with acute or convalescent COVID-19. Source material: peripheral blood. The chain links TRBV7-2 with TRBJ2-5, with TRBD2 identical over 10 junction bases. The CDR3 is CASSLSPAGGETQYF. In nucleotides, the sequence is TGTGCCAGCAGCTTAAGCCCAGCGGGGGGGGAGACCCAGTACTTC. The variable domain in full, with residues beyond the CDR3 obtained from the reference TRBV7-2 and TRBJ2-5 genes, is GAGVSQSPSNKVTEKGKDVELRCDPISGHTALYWYRQSLGQGLEFLIYFQGNSAPDKSGLPSDRFSAERTGGSVSTLTIQRTQQEDSAVYLCASSLSPAGGETQYFGPGTRLLVL.